Given below is one TCR beta chain in context. This entry is derived from a study of T-cell reconstitution after alpha-beta-depleted transplantation in children. V was pared by 5 bases and J by 7 bases, with 12 bases between. This CDR3 spans 13 amino acids. CDR1 and CDR2 (germline): SGHTA, FQGNSA. The TCRbeta library incorporated unique molecular identifiers. In TCRdb, the PCR reads were re-called with MiXCR into one record per CDR3 protein. Seen here are 600,000 to 700,000 distinct CDR3 sequences, around 17% observed once, and the top ten hold 1.1%. This chain joins TRBV7-2 and TRBJ2-1; D remains unclear. This specimen was PBMCs from the stem cell graft donor, taken from the stem cell graft. The receptor was isolated from a human donor who donated a stem cell graft to a child with acute myeloid leukemia. The CDR3: CASSQQTWNEQFF. CDR3 DNA sequence: TGTGCCAGCAGCCAACAGACATGGAATGAGCAGTTCTTC. The whole variable domain, remainder taken from reference TRBV7-2 and TRBJ2-1, is GAGVSQSPSNKVTEKGKDVELRCDPISGHTALYWYRQSLGQGLEFLIYFQGNSAPDKSGLPSDRFSAERTGGSVSTLTIQRTQQEDSAVYLCASSQQTWNEQFFGPGTRLTVL.